A selection of T cell receptor beta chains follows, all from one sample in a study of blood T cell repertoires in COVID-19. Clones were read by immunoSEQ multiplex PCR, and TCRdb kept only the in-frame ones, dropping some. The table records 150,000 or so clones, about 85% of them present only once. The sample consisted of PBMCs or T cells enriched from blood (not recorded which). The origin of the receptors is a woman between 50 and 59 years old who had recovered from COVID-19. Both conserved end residues are part of each CDR3. The D gene is left open where the match is weak. Some rows mark clone size as missing; the rest say once, few, many or name a class of expanded clone.

-	TRBD1	TRBJ1-1	TRBV6-5	TGTGCCAGCAGGCTACAGGGGGACACTGAAGCTTTCTTT	CASRLQGDTEAFF
-	-	TRBJ1-1	TRBV5-1	TGCGCCAGCAGCTCGAGGCTGGGCACTGAAGCTTTCTTT	CASSSRLGTEAFF
-	-	TRBJ2-7	TRBV7-2	TGTGCCAGCAGCTTAACATCGGGTATACCTACCTACGAGCAGTACTTC	CASSLTSGIPTYEQYF
once	-	TRBJ2-1	TRBV4-3	TGCGCCAGCAGCCAAGATTTACACTACTCCTACAATGAGCAGTTCTTC	CASSQDLHYSYNEQFF
-	TRBD2	TRBJ2-5	TRBV7-2	TGTGCCAGCAGCTTCACCAGCGGGGGGCTTGGGACCCAGTACTTC	CASSFTSGGLGTQYF
-	-	TRBJ1-2	TRBV28	TGTGCCAGCAGGTCGGGGATGGGACCGACAGGTGGCTACACCTTC	CASRSGMGPTGGYTF
-	TRBD2	TRBJ2-3	TRBV11-2	TGTGCCAGCAGCTTTCGGGGCGGGGGTAGCACAGATACGCAGTATTTT	CASSFRGGGSTDTQYF
-	-	TRBJ1-4	TRBV13	TGTGCCAGCAGCCGCCGACAGAATGAAAAACTGTTTTTT	CASSRRQNEKLFF
-	-	TRBJ1-4	TRBV7-9	TGTGCCAGCAGCTTAGATCAGACAGCCACAACTAATGAAAAACTGTTTTTT	CASSLDQTATTNEKLFF
-	-	TRBJ1-5	TRBV2	TGTGCCAGCAGTGGACAGCAGGGTCAGCCCCAGCATTTT	CASSGQQGQPQHF
-	-	TRBJ2-3	TRBV28	TGTGCCAGCAGTTTATCTCCGGGATCCACAGATACGCAGTATTTT	CASSLSPGSTDTQYF
-	-	TRBJ1-1	TRBV6-5	TGTGCCAGCAGTTCACTAGGGACTGAAGCTTTCTTT	CASSSLGTEAFF
few	TRBD2	TRBJ2-7	TRBV7-2	TGTGCCAGCAGCTTAGGGGGACTAGCGGGCGTATCCTACGAGCAGTACTTC	CASSLGGLAGVSYEQYF
-	-	TRBJ1-4	TRBV25-1	TGTGCCAGCAGTGACAGGACCCCCGGAGGTGAAAAACTGTTTTTT	CASSDRTPGGEKLFF
-	TRBD2	TRBJ2-3	TRBV9	TGTGCCAGCAGCTCCCGGACTAGCCCAGATACGCAGTATTTT	CASSSRTSPDTQYF
-	TRBD1	TRBJ2-2	TRBV4-3	TGCGCCAGCAGCCAAGATCTTATTAGGCAGGGGGCGATCGGGGAGCTGTTTTTT	CASSQDLIRQGAIGELFF
-	-	TRBJ2-1	TRBV7-2	TGTGCCAGCAGCTCATACCAGGCAGAGTACAATGAGCAGTTCTTC	CASSSYQAEYNEQFF
-	-	TRBJ1-5	TRBV10-3	TGTGCCATCAGCGTCCAGGGTCTCAATCAGCCCCAGCATTTT	CAISVQGLNQPQHF